The rows below give T cell receptor beta chains drawn from one sample of a study of vaccination and CD4 T cells after COVID-19. No antigen has been assigned to these receptors. TCRdb re-called the PCR reads with MiXCR, one entry per CDR3 protein. The data show approximately 9,300 distinct CDR3 sequences, around 37% seen once. The sequencing input was CD4+ T cells from blood, cultured in vitro. Every receptor here comes from a human donor in good health. Each CDR3 is given with its conserved first and last residue. The D gene is left open where the match is weak. A row's size may be missing; if present it is once, few, many or a size class.

TRBJ2-5	TRBD2	TRBV18	few	CASSQGLAAGETQYF	TGTGCCAGCTCACAGGGACTAGCGGCTGGGGAGACCCAGTACTTC
TRBJ1-2	.	TRBV9	.	CASSVTNYGYTF	TGTGCCAGCAGCGTCACAAACTATGGCTACACCTTC
TRBJ1-2	.	TRBV19	.	CASSIDRTAGRFNYGYTF	TGTGCCAGTAGTATAGATCGGACAGCCGGACGATTTAACTATGGCTACACCTTC
TRBJ2-5	.	TRBV6-5	.	CASSYSRSQETQYF	TGTGCCAGCAGTTACTCGAGGAGCCAAGAGACCCAGTACTTC
TRBJ1-5	.	TRBV24-1	few	CATSGTSEAQPQHF	TGTGCCACCAGTGGCACATCAGAAGCTCAGCCCCAGCATTTT
TRBJ1-1	.	TRBV7-3	.	CASSRQVEAFF	TGTGCCAGCAGTAGACAGGTTGAAGCTTTCTTT
TRBJ1-2	.	TRBV21-1	few	CASRTENYGYTF	TGTGCCAGCAGGACGGAGAACTATGGCTACACCTTC
TRBJ2-3	TRBD2	TRBV6-2/TRBV6-3	.	CASRPRLAGTDTQYF	TGTGCCAGCAGGCCGAGACTAGCGGGCACAGATACGCAGTATTTT
TRBJ2-2	.	TRBV20-1	medium-sized	CSARRGSTGELFF	TGCAGTGCTAGAAGGGGATCCACCGGGGAGCTGTTTTTT
TRBJ2-7	.	TRBV28	.	CAVHNTYEQYF	TGTGCCGTCCATAACACCTACGAGCAGTACTTC
TRBJ2-3	TRBD1	TRBV6-5	.	CASSYSVRTGLTDTQYF	TGTGCCAGCAGTTATTCTGTGAGGACAGGGCTCACAGATACGCAGTATTTT
TRBJ2-1	TRBD2	TRBV6-1	.	CASSEASGLGLKQFF	TGTGCCAGCAGTGAAGCCTCGGGACTAGGGCTTAAGCAGTTCTTC
TRBJ1-5	.	TRBV20-1	few	CSASGVSNQPQHF	TGCAGTGCTAGCGGGGTGAGCAATCAGCCCCAGCATTTT
TRBJ1-1	TRBD1	TRBV5-1	.	CASRELQGAEAFF	TGCGCCAGCAGGGAATTACAGGGGGCTGAAGCTTTCTTT
TRBJ1-6	TRBD1	TRBV28	.	CASRPQGIINSPLHF	TGTGCCAGCAGGCCACAGGGGATAATCAATTCACCCCTCCACTTT
TRBJ2-6	.	TRBV15	few	CATGSRKGGIGANVLTF	TGTGCCACCGGGAGCAGGAAAGGAGGGATTGGGGCCAACGTCCTGACTTTC
TRBJ2-7	.	TRBV6-5	.	CASSLDRSYEQYF	TGTGCCAGCAGTTTGGATCGCAGCTACGAGCAGTACTTC
TRBJ1-2	.	TRBV9	.	CASSVTVAGGYTF	TGTGCCAGCAGCGTGACAGTGGCGGGTGGCTACACCTTC
TRBJ2-1	TRBD2	TRBV20-1	.	CSATPMGLAGINEQFF	TGCAGTGCTACCCCTATGGGACTAGCGGGGATCAATGAGCAGTTCTTC
TRBJ1-5	.	TRBV20-1	.	CSVGQGESNQPQHF	TGCAGTGTCGGGCAGGGCGAAAGCAATCAGCCCCAGCATTTT
TRBJ2-7	.	TRBV15	few	CATSPLGGALYEQYF	TGTGCCACCAGCCCACTTGGGGGTGCCCTTTACGAGCAGTACTTC
TRBJ1-6	.	TRBV7-2	.	CASSSNPISGTSPLHF	TGTGCCAGCAGTTCAAACCCAATTTCAGGGACTTCACCCCTCCACTTT
TRBJ2-3	TRBD2	TRBV19	once	CASSSSGSRSDTQYF	TGTGCCAGTAGTAGTAGCGGGAGTCGCTCAGATACGCAGTATTTT
TRBJ2-5	.	TRBV7-2	.	CASSLVYGRGRETQYF	TGTGCCAGCAGCTTAGTTTATGGGCGGGGAAGAGAGACCCAGTACTTC
TRBJ2-7	.	TRBV29-1	.	CSPGQSTYEQYF	TGCAGCCCAGGACAGAGTACCTACGAGCAGTACTTC
TRBJ1-1	.	TRBV7-9	few	CASSLSDAQAFF	TGTGCCAGCAGCTTATCGGACGCGCAGGCTTTCTTT
TRBJ2-1	.	TRBV20-1	.	CSMRGASYNEQFF	TGCAGTATGAGGGGGGCATCCTACAATGAGCAGTTCTTC